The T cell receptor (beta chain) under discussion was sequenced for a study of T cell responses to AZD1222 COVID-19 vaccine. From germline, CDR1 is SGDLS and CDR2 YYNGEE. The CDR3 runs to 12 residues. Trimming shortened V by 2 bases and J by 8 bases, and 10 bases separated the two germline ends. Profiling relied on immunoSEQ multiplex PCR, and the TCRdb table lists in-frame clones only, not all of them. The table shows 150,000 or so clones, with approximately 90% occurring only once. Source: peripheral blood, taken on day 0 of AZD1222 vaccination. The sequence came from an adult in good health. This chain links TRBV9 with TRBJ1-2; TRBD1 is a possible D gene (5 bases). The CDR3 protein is CASSVGGDGYTF. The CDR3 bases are TGTGCCAGCAGCGTTGGAGGGGACGGCTACACCTTC.